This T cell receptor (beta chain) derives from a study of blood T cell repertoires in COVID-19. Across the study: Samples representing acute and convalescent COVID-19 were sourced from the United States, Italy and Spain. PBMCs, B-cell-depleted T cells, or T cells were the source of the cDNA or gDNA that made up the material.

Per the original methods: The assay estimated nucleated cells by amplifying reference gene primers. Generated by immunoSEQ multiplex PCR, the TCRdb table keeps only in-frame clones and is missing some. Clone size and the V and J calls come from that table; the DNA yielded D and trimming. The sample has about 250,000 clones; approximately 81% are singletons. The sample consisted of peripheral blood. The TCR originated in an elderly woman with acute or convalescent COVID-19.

The CDR3: CASSPTGGSGYTF. CDR3 DNA: TGTGCCAGTAGTCCCACAGGGGGCTCGGGCTACACCTTC. The rearrangement uses TRBV19 and TRBJ1-2; 9 bases agree with TRBD1. Germline CDR1 and CDR2: LNHDA and SQIVND (reference sequence). V trimming: 5 bases; J trimming: 8 bases; junction bases outside the gene matches: 6. The CDR3 covers 13 residues.